This TCR beta chain was obtained from a study of T cell responses to AZD1222 COVID-19 vaccine (TCRdb year 2021). Some background on the complete study: TCR sequencing covered about 230 trial participants: about 210 given two doses of AZD1222 and 26 given two doses of MenACWY control vaccine. Trial participants were enrolled by age into 18-55, 56-69 and 70-plus year subgroups, with 148, 28 and 57 TCR-sequenced participants respectively. What the research found in general, with its limitations: No day 14 peak-response samples were available, so repertoires were characterized only after the peak T cell response. In the small 56-69-year group, the increase in depth fell short of significance, most likely because of low power. Participants were mostly white British, with more females than males. The authors suggested clonal diversity may have been underestimated. Vaccine-associated CD4 TCRs spanned the whole spike protein, with dominant responses in regions 160-218 and 743-854. After two AZD1222 doses, both the breadth and the depth of spike-specific TCRs were significantly higher than at day 0 and than in MenACWY recipients. Conclusions about previously exposed vaccinees are limited, since just a handful of AZD1222 recipients were seropositive for SARS-CoV-2 at baseline. Epitopes outside the regions mutated in the B.1.351 and B.1.1.7 variants were reportedly recognized by nearly half of the unique spike-specific TCRs.

As regards this clone: No antigen is known for it. No per-base quality is available; no much larger clone lies one base away.

The CDR3 regions of human TCRbeta chains were analyzed by immunosequencing. The authors' pipeline ran thus. TCRs in the repertoires were compared against a reference library of SARS-CoV-2-specific TCRs that had been generated with the MIRA antigen-specificity platform. Breadth meant the fraction of unique TCRs that were SARS-CoV-2-associated, whereas depth meant the fraction of total T cells that were SARS-CoV-2-associated. Using the MIRA data, each spike-specific TCR was assigned both to the spike region to which the TCR was reactive and to a CD4 or CD8 class. Log10-transformed breadth and depth values were compared by one-way ANOVA with Sidak's multiple comparisons tests. TCRdb obtained this table from immuneACCESS and retained in-frame rearrangements with V and J assigned. These tables miss some clones; where compared with another copy, unresolved V genes account for less than half of the shortfall, and the remainder is unexplained. V, J and clone size reflect that table, while D and trimming were determined from the DNA. Across this sample there are over 45,000 clones, with about 88% seen only once. 5.3% of the sample belongs to the ten largest clones.

The meaning of the sample's time point label: about 28 days (+/-7) after the second vaccine dose. AZD1222 recipients given second doses at about 4 weeks or at about 12 weeks were pooled, since spike-specific TCR depth and breadth were not found to differ between the two schedules. Vaccinee samples were obtained from the UK trials COV001 and COV002, which included a single-blind randomized controlled phase 2/3 trial of AZD1222 (ChAdOx1 nCoV-19) in healthy adults. For TCRbeta chain sequencing, PBMC samples from trial participants were taken at day 0 and at day 28 after the second dose. Clipping removes 5 bases from V and 2 bases from J, with 5 as the unmatched junction base count. The CDR3 sequence holds 16 residues, the cysteine and phenylalanine included. Only the CDR3 part of the read is kept: 48 bases, read in frame from the first base. The germline V gene supplies CDR1 SGHVS and CDR2 FQNEAQ.

This chain is built from TRBV7-8 and TRBJ2-1; TRBD2 fits 11 bases in the junction. This TCR was sampled from an adult who received the AZD1222 COVID-19 vaccine. Sequenced here: peripheral blood, sampled 28 days after the second AZD1222 dose. This receptor has the CDR3 CASSPGLAGTYNEQFF. The nucleotide sequence is given as TGTGCCAGCAGCCCCGGACTAGCGGGCACCTACAATGAGCAGTTCTTC. Supplemented by the reference TRBV7-8 and TRBJ2-1 proteins around the CDR3, the complete variable domain is GAGVSQSPRYKVAKRGQDVALRCDPISGHVSLFWYQQALGQGPEFLTYFQNEAQLDKSGLPSDRFFAERPEGSVSTLKIQRTQQEDSAVYLCASSPGLAGTYNEQFFGPGTRLTVL.